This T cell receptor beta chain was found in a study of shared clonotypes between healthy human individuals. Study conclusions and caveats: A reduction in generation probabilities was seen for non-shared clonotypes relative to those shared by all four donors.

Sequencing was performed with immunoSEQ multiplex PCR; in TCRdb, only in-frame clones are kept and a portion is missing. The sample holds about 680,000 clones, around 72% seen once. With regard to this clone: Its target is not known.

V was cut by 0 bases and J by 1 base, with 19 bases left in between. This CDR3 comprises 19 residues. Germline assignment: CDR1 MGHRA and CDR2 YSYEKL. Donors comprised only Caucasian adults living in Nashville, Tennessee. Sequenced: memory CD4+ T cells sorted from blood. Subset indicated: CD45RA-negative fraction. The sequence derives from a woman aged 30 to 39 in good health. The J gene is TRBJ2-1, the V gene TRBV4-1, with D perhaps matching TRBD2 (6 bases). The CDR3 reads CASSQDSIRGTSSYNEQFF. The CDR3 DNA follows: TGCGCCAGCAGCCAAGATAGTATTCGGGGGACCTCTTCCTACAATGAGCAGTTCTTC.